The 7 T cell receptor beta chains given below trace back to one sample, sequenced in a study of CD8+CD57+ T cells in acquired aplastic anemia (dated by TCRdb to the late 2010s). Sequencing took place on an Illumina HiSeq 2000. Genomic DNA was used as template for profiling of TCR beta VDJ combinations and CDR3 sequences. TCRdb reprocessed the public reads (quality trimming at Q25 with fastp, clone calling with MiXCR) and kept in-frame beta chains. Entries that share a CDR3 protein sequence are merged under the most common genes and DNA. This sample is represented by 55,000 to 80,000 distinct CDR3 sequences; almost 55% of them were singletons. The top ten clonotypes cover approximately 8.3% of the sample. Sequencing was carried out using sorted CD4+, CD8+, or CD8+CD57+ T cells (not recorded which) from PBMCs. The receptors derive from a human donor in good health, serving as a control.

This clonotype has just one count. This chain connects TRBV7-9 to TRBJ2-3; the D gene is possibly TRBD2 (5 bases). Germline-derived CDR1 and CDR2 are SEHNR and FQNEAQ (reference sequence). The CDR3 length is 14 residues. The ends were cut back, 3 bases at V and 6 bases at J, with 13 bases in the middle. The CDR3 DNA sequence: TGTGCCAGCAGCTTTGGACTGCCTGGGGATACGCAGTATTTT. Protein: CASSFGLPGDTQYF.

The table lists this clonotype with many counts. J is TRBJ2-1 and V is TRBV20-1; 7 bases align to TRBD1. In germline, CDR1 is DFQATT, CDR2 SNEGSKA (reference sequence). V lost 6 bases to trimming and J lost 0 bases; unmatched junction nucleotides: 8. The CDR3 extends over 15 amino acids. The CDR3 DNA is TGCAGTGCCCACCGGGACAGTAGCTCCTACAATGAGCAGTTCTTC. Translated, it gives CSAHRDSSSYNEQFF.

Relative to its sample, this clonotype is medium-sized (0.01 to 0.1%). The chain couples TRBV10-3 to TRBJ2-5, with D uncertain. CDR1 ENHRY and CDR2 SYGVKD come from the germline V gene. V was clipped by 6 bases and J by 1 base, with 12 bases between them. CDR3 length: 14 residues. This CDR3 is CAIRAHGSQETQYF. The CDR3 nucleotides read TGTGCCATCAGGGCCCATGGCTCCCAAGAGACCCAGTACTTC.

This clonotype was seen ten or more times. The chain combines TRBV19 with TRBJ2-5; D uncertain. The germline V gene has CDR1 LNHDA and CDR2 SQIVND (reference sequence). The ends were cut back, 0 bases at V and 3 bases at J, with 5 bases in the middle. The CDR3 is 13 amino acids. Here the CDR3 DNA reads TGTGCCAGTAGTATAGACCCCAAAGAGACCCAGTACTTC. Translating gives CASSIDPKETQYF. Using reference TRBV19 and TRBJ2-5 for the parts outside the CDR3, the full variable domain is DGGITQSPKYLFRKEGQNVTLSCEQNLNHDAMYWYRQDPGQGLRLIYYSQIVNDFQKGDIAEGYSVSREKKESFPLTVTSAQKNPTAFYLCASSIDPKETQYFGPGTRLLVL.

The chain couples TRBV25-1 to TRBJ1-2; perhaps TRBD1 as D (5 bases). The length of the CDR3 is 15 residues. Per the germline V gene, CDR1 is MGHDK and CDR2 is SYGVNS. V was pared by 6 bases and J by 0 bases, with 14 bases between. The CDR3 DNA is TGTGCCAGCAGCCCAGGGATTCTCGCTAACTATGGCTACACCTTC. As protein: CASSPGILANYGYTF.

This clonotype has at least ten counts. The chain recombines TRBV6-2 or TRBV6-3 with TRBJ2-5; D remains unclear. CDR1 MNHEY and CDR2 SVGEGT come from the germline V gene. The CDR3 sequence is 15 residues long. Trimming removed 3 bases from V and 2 bases from J, with 13 bases in between. Here the CDR3 DNA reads TGTGCCAGCAGTTATACACCAGAGATACAAGAGACCCAGTACTTC. This gives the protein CASSYTPEIQETQYF.

The chain links TRBV12-3 or TRBV12-4 to TRBJ1-2, with 9 bases lining up with TRBD1. V trimming: 3 bases; J trimming: 6 bases; junction bases outside the gene matches: 11. The CDR3 extends over 16 amino acids. The CDR3 DNA follows: TGTGCCAGCAGTTTTCCGGGACAGGGTTTAGTTAATGGCTACACCTTC. Residues: CASSFPGQGLVNGYTF.